This entry concerns a single T cell receptor (beta chain). Its antigen is not identified. The entry originates in a study of cytotoxic CD8 clonotypes in ibrutinib-treated CLL. Overall study: Complete response was seen in 2 patients and partial in some 24; some 12 progressed and around 14 stayed remitted after a median roughly 65 months.

The planned depth of sequencing spanned 1 in 200,000 to 1 in 1 million T cells. Clones were sequenced by immunoSEQ multiplex PCR, and TCRdb holds only the in-frame ones, with some missing. Of under 150,000 clones in the sample, around 80% were seen once. Study outcomes and limitations: Baseline clonality, higher than in age-matched healthy donors, tracked circulating CD8+ T-cell counts. Clonality went higher at ibrutinib response and then dropped back toward baseline at progression.

The material was PBMCs, obtained after 24 months of ibrutinib treatment. The receptor comes from a human donor with chronic lymphocytic leukemia.

The CDR3 protein is CSVEALRGDTEAFF. The CDR3 nucleotides are TGCAGCGTTGAGGCACTACGGGGAGACACTGAAGCTTTCTTT. The rearrangement joins TRBV29-1 to TRBJ1-1; D is unresolved. This CDR3 contains 14 residues. Trimming shortened V by 3 bases and J by 3 bases, and 14 bases separated the two germline ends. Per the germline V gene, CDR1 is SQVTM and CDR2 is ANQGSEA.